Below, one T cell receptor (beta chain) is given with its context. PCR was performed a second time for 7 to 11 cycles using a sample-barcoded 5' primer and a J-beta primer mix. TCRdb called the 5' RACE reads again in MiXCR, with one record for every CDR3 protein. This table has about 1,400,000 distinct CDR3 sequences, roughly 59% appearing once. The record originates from a study of blood T cells in healthy people across ages. In germline, CDR1 is MDHEN, CDR2 SYDVKM. Trimming removed 0 bases from V and 7 bases from J, with 12 bases in between. This CDR3 contains 15 residues. The source is a man younger than 35 in good health. The sample consisted of blood. The rearrangement joins TRBV28 to TRBJ1-4; tentative D call: TRBD1 (6 bases). DNA for the CDR3: TGTGCCAGCAGTTTATGGCGGGGGCGTGGTGAAAAACTGTTTTTT. This codes for CASSLWRGRGEKLFF.